This TCR beta chain derives from a study of post-analysis software for immune sequencing data. The CDR3 length is 16 residues. Germline V gene data show CDR1 as SGHRS and CDR2 as YFSETQ. V lost 5 bases and J lost 0; bases outside the gene matches: 9. As concerns this clonotype: The antigen is undetermined.

Researchers reported that TCR beta cDNA libraries carried unique molecular identifiers. TCRdb re-called the PCR reads through MiXCR, storing one row per CDR3 protein. The table shows 750,000 to 900,000 distinct CDR3 sequences, with under 60% occurring only once. Whole-study findings and limits: Among roughly five TRBV segments more frequent in patients than controls were TRBV5-6, TRBV5-1 and TRBV20-1.

Sequencing was carried out using blood. This TCR was sampled from a girl aged 10 to 17 with multiple sclerosis. The chain uses TRBV5-1 and TRBJ1-2; the match to TRBD1 covers 8 bases. In nucleotides, the CDR3 is TGCGCCAGCAGTTCCGGGACAGGCCAAGCTAACTATGGCTACACCTTC. Translating gives CASSSGTGQANYGYTF. The variable domain in full, completed from reference TRBV5-1 and TRBJ1-2, reads KAGVTQTPRYLIKTRGQQVTLSCSPISGHRSVSWYQQTPGQGLQFLFEYFSETQRNKGNFPGRFSGRQFSNSRSEMNVSTLELGDSALYLCASSSGTGQANYGYTFGSGTRLTVV.